The rows below give T cell receptor beta chains drawn from one sample of a study of patients and donors after allogeneic stem cell transplantation. TCRdb fed the RT-PCR reads into MiXCR, producing one record per CDR3 protein. The sample records roughly 880,000 distinct CDR3 sequences, over 15% being singletons. Material for sequencing was blood, either unsorted or a sorted T cell fraction (not recorded which). The receptors originated from a human donor who was either an allogeneic HSCT recipient or a stem cell or donor lymphocyte infusion donor (not recorded which). It is not recorded whose cells these are; they may come from a transplant donor. CDR3s include the opening cysteine and the closing phenylalanine or tryptophan. D genes are given only for firm matches. Clone sizes are given selectively: once, few, many, or a class where the clone is expanded.

TRBJ2-5 . . TRBV20-1 TGCAGTGCTAGACAGTTCTCAGAGACCCAGTACTTC CSARQFSETQYF
TRBJ1-1 . TRBD1 TRBV6-5 TGTGCCAGCAGTTCCACAGGGGGCGTAGGCACTGAAGCTTTCTTT CASSSTGGVGTEAFF
TRBJ2-2 few . TRBV12-3/TRBV12-4 TGTGCCAGCAGTTTCATGGGCAGGGGCGGGGTTACCGACGGGGAGCTGTTTTTT CASSFMGRGGVTDGELFF
TRBJ2-1 many TRBD2 TRBV29-1 TGCAGCGTTGCGGGACTAGAGAATGAGCAGTTCTTC CSVAGLENEQFF
TRBJ1-1 . . TRBV5-1 TGCGCCAGCAGCTCGGGGGGGGGCGCGGCTGAAGCTTTCTTT CASSSGGGAAEAFF
TRBJ1-2 few . TRBV4-3 TGCGCCAGCAGCCGCCTACAAGCTAACTATGGCTACACCTTC CASSRLQANYGYTF
TRBJ2-1 . . TRBV25-1 TGTGCCAGCAGTTTGAATTCGGTCGGGAGTGAGCAGTTCTTC CASSLNSVGSEQFF
TRBJ2-1 few TRBD2 TRBV24-1 TGTGCCACCAGTGATTTTCTAGCGGGGGGTTACAATGAGCAGTTCTTC CATSDFLAGGYNEQFF
TRBJ2-5 once TRBD1 TRBV2 TGTGCCAGTGCCGGGACAGGGTCCCGAGAGACCCAGTACTTC CASAGTGSRETQYF
TRBJ2-3 . . TRBV11-2 TGTGCCAGCAGCTTAGGGTTTGGGGTTACAGATACGCAGTATTTT CASSLGFGVTDTQYF
TRBJ2-7 few TRBD1 TRBV4-1 TGCGCCAGCAGCCTAGCCGGACAGGGGGCCTGGGAGCAGTACTTC CASSLAGQGAWEQYF
TRBJ2-5 . TRBD2 TRBV30 TGTGCCTGGAGTGGAGCGGGAGGCCTCCAAGAGACCCAGTACTTC CAWSGAGGLQETQYF
TRBJ2-6 . TRBD2 TRBV20-1 TGCAGTCTCGAGGCAGTCGGGGGGGTCGGGGACGTCCTGACTTTC CSLEAVGGVGDVLTF
TRBJ2-7 . . TRBV7-9 TGTGCCAGCAGCTCACCTCGCCAGGGTTCCTACGAGCAGTACTTC CASSSPRQGSYEQYF
TRBJ2-7 few TRBD1 TRBV11-1 TGTGCCAGCAGCTTAGCCCGTGGACAGGGGTTAGTCTACGAGCAGTACTTC CASSLARGQGLVYEQYF